This entry describes one TCR beta chain. These data come from a study of regulatory T cells in long-lasting Graves disease. The CDR3 covers 13 residues. Germline trimming cut 4 bases from V and 7 bases from J; bases unmatched to any gene: 6. Per germline, CDR1 SQVTM and CDR2 ANQGSEA. With iRepertoire HTBI primers and Arm-PCR of CDR3 regions, TCR beta libraries were built. TCRdb redid the calling of the multiplex PCR reads with MiXCR, one entry per CDR3 protein. Of roughly 520,000 distinct CDR3 sequences in the sample, around 12% were seen once. Time point: newly diagnosed GD, antithyroid drugs for less than 3 months. RNA isolated from PBMCs was used to make the TCR library. Separately, the same data were catalogued under a study of T cells in Graves' hyperthyroidism and ophthalmopathy.

The rearrangement joins TRBV29-1 to TRBJ2-1, with TRBD1 matching over 8 bases. The source of this sequence is a woman in her thirties with Graves disease. The specimen was peripheral blood mononuclear cells (PBMCs), collected at new diagnosis, from a patient treated with antithyroid drugs. The CDR3: CSVASGGRNEQFF. The CDR3 nucleotides are TGCAGCGTTGCTTCAGGGGGCCGGAATGAGCAGTTCTTC.